This TCR beta chain was profiled in a study of cytotoxic CD8 clonotypes in ibrutinib-treated CLL (dated by TCRdb to about 2021). Regarding the research as a whole: The cohort included about 15 treatment-naive and fewer than 12 relapsed/refractory patients; about 18 were IGHV unmutated. The response samples were drawn at a median of roughly twelve months into treatment, with a range of roughly 6 to 36 months. Cryopreserved peripheral blood mononuclear cells were obtained before treatment, at response, and at either sustained remission or disease progression. Samples averaged 255,043 productive templates and some 91,000 productive rearrangements. All remission and progressive disease samples were collected while patients were still receiving ibrutinib. Partial responses were observed in 24 patients and complete responses in 2; after a median follow-up of 68 months, remission was maintained in 14 patients and progression was observed in approximately 12. Longitudinal samples were available for 26 of the 86 trial participants.

The time point label of this sample denotes: progressive disease on ibrutinib. For TCR beta library preparation, approximately 1.8 micrograms of genomic DNA was extracted from cryopreserved PBMCs. Longitudinal blood samples from CLL patients on ibrutinib monotherapy were analyzed using high-throughput TCR beta sequencing. Patients were enrolled in a phase 2 open-label single-center ibrutinib monotherapy trial. The goal of deep resolution MiSeq sequencing was a depth between 1 in 1 million and 1 in 200,000 T cells, and coverage averaged 10x per clonotype. The immunoSEQ hsTCRB Kit was used to generate the TCR beta libraries. The published analysis was carried out like this. ImmunoSEQ Data Assistant and ImmunoSEQ Analyzer were used for data analysis, and V, D and J genes were assigned according to IMGT definitions. Clonality, which ranges from 0 to 1, was calculated as one minus the normalized Shannon entropy of productive rearrangement frequencies. Public clonotype analysis was restricted to overrepresented clonotypes comprising at least 0.05% of each patient's repertoire. About a dozen age-matched healthy donor repertoires from immuneACCESS were used as controls for clonality. The source is immuneACCESS, and TCRdb retained only in-frame sequences with V and J called. Part of the clones is not carried over; for the studies checked, unresolved V genes explain less than half of this, and the remainder is unexplained. V, J and clone size were drawn from that table, and D and trimming were deduced from the DNA. This sample comprises around 150,000 clones, 88% of them detected only once. Clones ranked in the top ten supply about 3% of the sample.

From cysteine to phenylalanine, the CDR3 is 16 amino acids long. Only the CDR3 DNA stays, 48 bases, in frame from base 1. V sheds 6 bases and J sheds 2 bases, leaving 17 bases between their ends. Reading the germline V gene gives CDR1 SGHVS and CDR2 FQNEAQ. The paper's findings and limits, for the study overall: Baseline clonality exceeded that of age-matched healthy donors and correlated strongly with circulating CD8+ T-cell counts. At ibrutinib response clonality went up, during sustained remission it held steady, and at progression it dropped back toward baseline. Public clonotypes were rare and either shrank or stayed stable during treatment, and the rise in clonality at ibrutinib response reflected expansion of private clonotypes. Lymph node repertoires were not examined, and the timing of sampling was not matched between patients in sustained remission and those whose disease progressed.

With respect to this clone: This clone's antigen is unknown. Base qualities are not provided; no much larger clone lies one nucleotide away.

The rearranged chain carries TRBV7-8 and TRBJ2-1; D gene: possibly TRBD2, on 5 matching bases. Here the sequenced sample was PBMCs, taken at disease progression, from a patient treated with ibrutinib. This TCR was sampled from a human donor with chronic lymphocytic leukemia. CDR3 sequence: CASRPLGGFTYNEQFF. The DNA reads as follows: TGTGCCAGCAGACCTTTGGGCGGGTTCACCTACAATGAGCAGTTCTTC.